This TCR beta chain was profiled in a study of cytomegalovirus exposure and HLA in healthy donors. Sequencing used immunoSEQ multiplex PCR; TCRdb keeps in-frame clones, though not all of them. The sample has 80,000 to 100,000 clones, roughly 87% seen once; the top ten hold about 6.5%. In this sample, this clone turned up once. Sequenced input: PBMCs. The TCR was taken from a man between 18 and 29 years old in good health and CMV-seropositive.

CDR3 region: CASKPGQGSYEQYF. CDR3 bases: TGTGCCAGCAAACCCGGACAGGGGTCATACGAGCAGTACTTC. The V call is TRBV19, the J call TRBJ2-7, with 9 bases that match TRBD1. The CDR3 is made up of 14 amino acids. V shed 9 bases and J 4 bases; nucleotides not matched to a gene: 10. Germline assignment: CDR1 LNHDA and CDR2 SQIVND (reference sequence).